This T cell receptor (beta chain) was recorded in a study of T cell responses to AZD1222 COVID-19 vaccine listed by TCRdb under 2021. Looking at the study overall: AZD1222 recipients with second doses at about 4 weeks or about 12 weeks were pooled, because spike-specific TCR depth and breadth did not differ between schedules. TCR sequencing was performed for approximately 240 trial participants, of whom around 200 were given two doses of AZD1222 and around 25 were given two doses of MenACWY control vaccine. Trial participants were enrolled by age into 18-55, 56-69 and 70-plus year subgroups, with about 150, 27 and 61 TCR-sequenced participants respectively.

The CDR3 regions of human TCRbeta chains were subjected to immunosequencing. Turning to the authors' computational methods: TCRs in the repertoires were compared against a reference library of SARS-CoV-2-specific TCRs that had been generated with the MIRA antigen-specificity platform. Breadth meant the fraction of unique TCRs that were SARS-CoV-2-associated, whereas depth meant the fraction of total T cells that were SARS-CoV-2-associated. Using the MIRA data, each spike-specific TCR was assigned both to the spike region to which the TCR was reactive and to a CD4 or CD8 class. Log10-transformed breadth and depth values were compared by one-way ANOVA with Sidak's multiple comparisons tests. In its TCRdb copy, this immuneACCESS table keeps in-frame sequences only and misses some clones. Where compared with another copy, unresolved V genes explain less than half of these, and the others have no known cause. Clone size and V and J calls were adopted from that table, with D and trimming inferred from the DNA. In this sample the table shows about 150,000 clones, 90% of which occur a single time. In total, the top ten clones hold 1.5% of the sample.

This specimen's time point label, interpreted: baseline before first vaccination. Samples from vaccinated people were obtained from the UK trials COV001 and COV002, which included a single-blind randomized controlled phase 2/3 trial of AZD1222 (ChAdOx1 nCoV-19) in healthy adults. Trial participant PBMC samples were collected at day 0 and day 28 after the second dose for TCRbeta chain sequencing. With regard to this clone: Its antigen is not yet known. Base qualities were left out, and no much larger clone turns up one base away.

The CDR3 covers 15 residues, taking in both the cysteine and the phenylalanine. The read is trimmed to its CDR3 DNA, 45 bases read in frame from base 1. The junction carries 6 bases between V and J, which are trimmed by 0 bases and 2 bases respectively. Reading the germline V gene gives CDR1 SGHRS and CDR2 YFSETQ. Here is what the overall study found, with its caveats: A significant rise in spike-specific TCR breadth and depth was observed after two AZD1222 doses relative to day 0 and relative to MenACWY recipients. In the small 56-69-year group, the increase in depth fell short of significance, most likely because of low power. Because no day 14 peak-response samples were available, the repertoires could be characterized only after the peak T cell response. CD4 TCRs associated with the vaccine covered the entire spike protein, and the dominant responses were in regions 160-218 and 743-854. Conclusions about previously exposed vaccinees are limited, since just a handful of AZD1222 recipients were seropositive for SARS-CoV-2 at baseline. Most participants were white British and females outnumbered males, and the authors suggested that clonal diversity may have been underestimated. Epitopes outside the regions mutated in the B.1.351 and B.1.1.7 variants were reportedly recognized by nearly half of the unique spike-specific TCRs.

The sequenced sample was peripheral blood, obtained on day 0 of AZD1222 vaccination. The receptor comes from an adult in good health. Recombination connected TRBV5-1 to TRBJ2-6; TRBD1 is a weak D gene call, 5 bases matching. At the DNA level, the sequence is TGCGCCAGCAGCTTGGACAGGACTGGGGCCAACGTCCTGACTTTC. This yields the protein CASSLDRTGANVLTF.